This T cell receptor (beta chain) was sequenced for a study of blood T cell repertoires in COVID-19. The overall study: Sources were T cells, B-cell-depleted T cells, or PBMCs; the material itself was cDNA or gDNA.

The method was immunoSEQ multiplex PCR; TCRdb's version includes in-frame clones alone and lacks a portion of them. The sample includes 250,000 to 300,000 clones, about 90% of them seen just once. From germline, CDR1 is SGHAT and CDR2 FQNNGV. This CDR3 comprises 14 residues. Trimming removed 0 bases at V and 9 bases at J, with 12 bases between. The sequence came from a woman aged 60-75 years who had recovered from COVID-19. What was sequenced was PBMCs or T cells enriched from blood (not recorded which). The rearrangement joins TRBV11-2 to TRBJ2-1; perhaps TRBD2 as D (5 bases). The CDR3 DNA reads TGTGCCAGCAGCTTAGAGGGAGCGATCTCTGAGCAGTTCTTC. Amino acids: CASSLEGAISEQFF.